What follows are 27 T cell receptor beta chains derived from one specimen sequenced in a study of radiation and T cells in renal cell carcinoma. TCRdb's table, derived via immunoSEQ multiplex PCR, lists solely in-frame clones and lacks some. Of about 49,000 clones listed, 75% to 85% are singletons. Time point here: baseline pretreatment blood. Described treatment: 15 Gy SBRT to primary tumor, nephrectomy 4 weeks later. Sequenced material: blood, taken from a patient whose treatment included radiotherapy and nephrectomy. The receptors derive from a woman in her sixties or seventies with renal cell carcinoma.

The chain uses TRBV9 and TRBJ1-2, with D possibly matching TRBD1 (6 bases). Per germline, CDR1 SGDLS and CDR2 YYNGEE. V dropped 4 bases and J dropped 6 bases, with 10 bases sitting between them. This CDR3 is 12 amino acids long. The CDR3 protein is CASSTTGHGYTF. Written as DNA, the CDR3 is TGTGCCAGCAGCACCACAGGGCATGGCTACACCTTC. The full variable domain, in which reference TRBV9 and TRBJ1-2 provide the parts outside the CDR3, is DSGVTQTPKHLITATGQRVTLRCSPRSGDLSVYWYQQSLDQGLQFLIQYYNGEERAKGNILERFSAQQFPDLHSELNLSSLELGDSALYFCASSTTGHGYTFGSGTRLTVV.

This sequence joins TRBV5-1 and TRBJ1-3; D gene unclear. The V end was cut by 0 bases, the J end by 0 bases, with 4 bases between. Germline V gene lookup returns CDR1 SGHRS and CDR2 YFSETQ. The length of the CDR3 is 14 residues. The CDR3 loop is CASSLAVSGNTIYF. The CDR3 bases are TGCGCCAGCAGCTTGGCGGTCTCTGGAAACACCATATATTTT.

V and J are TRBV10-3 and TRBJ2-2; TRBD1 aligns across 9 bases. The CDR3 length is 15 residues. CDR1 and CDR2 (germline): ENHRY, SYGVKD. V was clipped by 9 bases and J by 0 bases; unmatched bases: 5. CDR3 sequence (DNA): TGTGCCATAGGGGACAGGGTTTCGAACACCGGGGAGCTGTTTTTT. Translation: CAIGDRVSNTGELFF.

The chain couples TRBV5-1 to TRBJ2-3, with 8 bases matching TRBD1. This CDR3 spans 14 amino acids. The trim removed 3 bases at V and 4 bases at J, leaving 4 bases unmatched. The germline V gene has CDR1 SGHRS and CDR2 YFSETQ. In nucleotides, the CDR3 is TGCGCCAGCAGCTCAGGGACAGGTTCAGATACGCAGTATTTT. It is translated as CASSSGTGSDTQYF.

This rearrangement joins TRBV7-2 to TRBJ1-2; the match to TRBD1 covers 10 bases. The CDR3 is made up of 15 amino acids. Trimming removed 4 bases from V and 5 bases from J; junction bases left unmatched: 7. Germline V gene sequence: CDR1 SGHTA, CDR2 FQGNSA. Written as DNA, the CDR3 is TGTGCCAGCAGCTCCGGACAGGGGGTGGGTTATGGCTACACCTTC. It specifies CASSSGQGVGYGYTF.

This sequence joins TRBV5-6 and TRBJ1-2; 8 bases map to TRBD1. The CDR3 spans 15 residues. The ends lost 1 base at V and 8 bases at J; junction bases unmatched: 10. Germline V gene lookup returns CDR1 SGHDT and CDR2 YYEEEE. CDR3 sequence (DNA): TGTGCCAGCAGCTTGACCGGCAGGGGGCCCGGAGGCTACACCTTC. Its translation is CASSLTGRGPGGYTF.

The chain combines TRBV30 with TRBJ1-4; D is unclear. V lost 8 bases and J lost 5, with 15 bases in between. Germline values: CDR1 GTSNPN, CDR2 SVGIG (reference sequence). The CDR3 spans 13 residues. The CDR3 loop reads CAVRRTGNEKLFF. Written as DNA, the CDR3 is TGTGCCGTAAGAAGGACGGGAAATGAAAAACTGTTTTTT.

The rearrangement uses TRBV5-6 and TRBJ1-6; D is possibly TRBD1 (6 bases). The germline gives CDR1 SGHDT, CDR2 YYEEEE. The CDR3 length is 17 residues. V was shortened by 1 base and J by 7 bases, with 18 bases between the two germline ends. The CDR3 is CASSLPGDMLHNSPLHF. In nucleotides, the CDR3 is TGTGCCAGCAGCTTGCCCGGGGACATGCTTCACAATTCACCCCTCCACTTT.

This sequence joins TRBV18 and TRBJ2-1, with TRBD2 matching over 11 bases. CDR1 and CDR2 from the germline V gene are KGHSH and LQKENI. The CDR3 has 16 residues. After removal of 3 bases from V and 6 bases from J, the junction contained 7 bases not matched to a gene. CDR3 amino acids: CASSPVGLADLNEQFF. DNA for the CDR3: TGTGCCAGCTCACCGGTGGGACTAGCGGACCTCAATGAGCAGTTCTTC.

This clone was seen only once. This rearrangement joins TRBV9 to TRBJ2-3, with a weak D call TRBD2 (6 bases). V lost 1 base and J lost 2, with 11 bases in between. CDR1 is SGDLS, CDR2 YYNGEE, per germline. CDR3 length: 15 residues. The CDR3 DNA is TGTGCCAGCAGCGTAAGGCCGGGGGACACAGATACGCAGTATTTT. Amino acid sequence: CASSVRPGDTDTQYF.

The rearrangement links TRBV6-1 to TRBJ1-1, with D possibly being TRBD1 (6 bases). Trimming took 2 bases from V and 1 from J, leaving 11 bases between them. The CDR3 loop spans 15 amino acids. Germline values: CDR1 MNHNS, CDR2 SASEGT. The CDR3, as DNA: TGTGCCAGCAGTGAACAGGGGATCGGGAACACTGAAGCTTTCTTT. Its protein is CASSEQGIGNTEAFF.

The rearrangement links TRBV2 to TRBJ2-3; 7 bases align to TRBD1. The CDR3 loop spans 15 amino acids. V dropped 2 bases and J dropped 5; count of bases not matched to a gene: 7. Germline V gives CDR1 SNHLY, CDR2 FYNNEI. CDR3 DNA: TGTGCCAGCAGTGAAAGGACAGGAGTGGAAGATACGCAGTATTTT. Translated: CASSERTGVEDTQYF.

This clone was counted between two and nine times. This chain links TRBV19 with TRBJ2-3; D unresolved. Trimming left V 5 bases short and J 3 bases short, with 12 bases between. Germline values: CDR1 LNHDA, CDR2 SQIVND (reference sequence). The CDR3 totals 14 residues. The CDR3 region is CASSLLLGTDTQYF. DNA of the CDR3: TGTGCCAGTAGTCTCCTCCTAGGTACAGATACGCAGTATTTT.

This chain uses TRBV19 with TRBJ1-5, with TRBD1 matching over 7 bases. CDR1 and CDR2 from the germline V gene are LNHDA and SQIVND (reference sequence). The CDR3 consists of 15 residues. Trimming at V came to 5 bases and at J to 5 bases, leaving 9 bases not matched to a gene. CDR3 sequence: CASSPQGRGHQPQHF. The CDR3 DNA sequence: TGTGCCAGTAGTCCACAGGGAAGGGGGCATCAGCCCCAGCATTTT.

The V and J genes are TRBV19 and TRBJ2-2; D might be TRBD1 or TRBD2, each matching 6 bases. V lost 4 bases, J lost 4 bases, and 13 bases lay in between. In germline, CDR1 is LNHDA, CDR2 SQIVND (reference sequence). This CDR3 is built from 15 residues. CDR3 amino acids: CASSTQGSGTGELFF. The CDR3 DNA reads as TGTGCCAGTAGTACACAGGGTAGCGGCACCGGGGAGCTGTTTTTT.

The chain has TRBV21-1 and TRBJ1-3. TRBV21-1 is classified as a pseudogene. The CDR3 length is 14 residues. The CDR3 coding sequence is TGTGCCAGCAGCAAACACAGGCCCGGGGGCACCATATATTTT. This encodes CASSKHRPGGTIYF.

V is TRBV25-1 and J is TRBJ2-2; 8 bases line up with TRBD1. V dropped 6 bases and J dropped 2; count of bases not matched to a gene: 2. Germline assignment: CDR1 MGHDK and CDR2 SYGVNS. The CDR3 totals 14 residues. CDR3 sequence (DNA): TGTGCCAGCAGGGCAGGGGGCAACACCGGGGAGCTGTTTTTT. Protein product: CASRAGGNTGELFF.

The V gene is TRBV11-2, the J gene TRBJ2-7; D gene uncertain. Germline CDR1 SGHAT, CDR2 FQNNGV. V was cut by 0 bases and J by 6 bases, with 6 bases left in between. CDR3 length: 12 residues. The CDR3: CASSLEATEQYF. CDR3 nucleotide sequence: TGTGCCAGCAGCTTAGAGGCCACCGAGCAGTACTTC.

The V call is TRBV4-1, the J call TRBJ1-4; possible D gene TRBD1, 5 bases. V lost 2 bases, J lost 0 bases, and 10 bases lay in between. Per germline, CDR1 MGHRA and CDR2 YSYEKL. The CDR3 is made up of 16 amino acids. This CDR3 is CASSQPGTATNEKLFF. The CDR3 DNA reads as TGCGCCAGCAGCCAACCCGGGACGGCAACTAATGAAAAACTGTTTTTT.

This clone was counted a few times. The CDR3 DNA follows: TGTGCAGAAGGGGGGGAGTACCAAGAGACCCAGTACTTC. It translates to CAEGGEYQETQYF. J is TRBJ2-5 and V is TRBV7-2; perhaps TRBD2 as D (7 bases). Germline assignment: CDR1 SGHTA and CDR2 FQGNSA. CDR3 length: 13 residues.

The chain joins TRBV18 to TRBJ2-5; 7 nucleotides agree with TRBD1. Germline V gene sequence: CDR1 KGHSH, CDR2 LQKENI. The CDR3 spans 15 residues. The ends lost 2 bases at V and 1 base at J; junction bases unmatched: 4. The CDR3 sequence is CASSPMGQLQETQYF. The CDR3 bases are TGTGCCAGCTCACCAATGGGACAGCTCCAAGAGACCCAGTACTTC.

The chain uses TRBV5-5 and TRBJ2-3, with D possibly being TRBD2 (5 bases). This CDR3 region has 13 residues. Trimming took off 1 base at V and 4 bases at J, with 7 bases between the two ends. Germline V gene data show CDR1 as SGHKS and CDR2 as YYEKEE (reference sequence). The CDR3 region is CASSLQRPDTQYF. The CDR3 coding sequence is TGTGCCAGCAGCTTGCAGCGGCCAGATACGCAGTATTTT.

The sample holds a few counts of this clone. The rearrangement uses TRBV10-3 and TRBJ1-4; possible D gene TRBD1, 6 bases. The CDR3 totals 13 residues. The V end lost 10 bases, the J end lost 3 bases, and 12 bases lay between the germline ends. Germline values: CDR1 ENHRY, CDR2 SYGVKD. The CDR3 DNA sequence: TGTGCCACCATGGACAGACCTAATGAAAAACTGTTTTTT. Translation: CATMDRPNEKLFF.

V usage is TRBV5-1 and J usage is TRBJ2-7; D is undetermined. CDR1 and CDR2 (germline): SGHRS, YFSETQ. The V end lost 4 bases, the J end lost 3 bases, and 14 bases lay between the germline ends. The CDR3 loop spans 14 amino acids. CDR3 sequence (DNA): TGCGCCAGCAGCCCGACGACTCCCTTCTACGAGCAGTACTTC. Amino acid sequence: CASSPTTPFYEQYF.

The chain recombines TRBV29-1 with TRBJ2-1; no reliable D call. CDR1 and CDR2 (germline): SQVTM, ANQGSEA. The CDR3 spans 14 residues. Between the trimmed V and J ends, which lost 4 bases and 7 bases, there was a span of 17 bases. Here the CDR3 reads CSVGSQRPPNEQFF. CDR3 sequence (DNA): TGCAGCGTTGGCTCCCAACGACCTCCAAATGAGCAGTTCTTC.

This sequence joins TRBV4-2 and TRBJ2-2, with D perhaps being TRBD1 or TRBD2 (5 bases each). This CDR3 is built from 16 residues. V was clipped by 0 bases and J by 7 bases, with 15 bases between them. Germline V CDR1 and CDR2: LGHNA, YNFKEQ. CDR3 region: CASSQEIGAQVGELFF. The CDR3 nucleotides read TGTGCCAGCAGCCAAGAAATCGGGGCGCAGGTCGGGGAGCTGTTTTTT.

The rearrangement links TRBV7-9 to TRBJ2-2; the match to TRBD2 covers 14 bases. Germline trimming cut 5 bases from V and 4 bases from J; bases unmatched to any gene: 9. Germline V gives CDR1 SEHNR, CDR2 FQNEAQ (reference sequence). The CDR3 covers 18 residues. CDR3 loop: CASSPRGLAGGPTGELFF. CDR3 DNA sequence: TGTGCCAGCAGCCCCCGTGGACTAGCGGGGGGACCCACCGGGGAGCTGTTTTTT.